These 31 T cell receptor beta chains share one sample of origin, sequenced in a study of cytomegalovirus exposure and HLA in healthy donors. 60 Vbeta and 13 Jbeta primers were used in PCR. Sequenced by immunoSEQ multiplex PCR; TCRdb stores in-frame clones only, minus some. The data contain roughly 290,000 clones, approximately 90% of them singletons. Sequencing was carried out using PBMCs. The receptors were sampled from a woman between 18 and 29 years old in good health and CMV-seronegative.

The chain recombines TRBV18 with TRBJ2-5; the match to TRBD2 covers 9 bases. Looked up from germline, CDR1 is KGHSH and CDR2 is LQKENI. J was trimmed by 4 bases and V by 3 bases; bases with no gene match: 3. This CDR3 is built from 14 residues. CDR3 amino acids: CASSPWTSVETQYF. CDR3 bases: TGTGCCAGCTCACCTTGGACTAGCGTAGAGACCCAGTACTTC.

The V and J genes are TRBV29-1 and TRBJ2-1, with D possibly matching TRBD2 (6 bases). The CDR3 is 12 amino acids. Looked up from germline, CDR1 is SQVTM and CDR2 is ANQGSEA. The CDR3 loop reads CRGDSRYNEQFF. In DNA, the CDR3 is TGCAGGGGGGACTCCAGGTACAATGAGCAGTTCTTC.

The chain joins TRBV6-5 to TRBJ1-1; TRBD1 might be the D (6 bases). Germline V gives CDR1 MNHEY, CDR2 SVGAGI. The CDR3 covers 14 residues. V dropped 8 bases and J dropped 0 bases, with 13 bases sitting between them. The CDR3 protein is CASVEGGMNTEAFF. The CDR3 coding sequence is TGTGCCAGCGTAGAAGGGGGTATGAACACTGAAGCTTTCTTT.

The chain uses TRBV6-5 and TRBJ2-7, with D hard to call. The CDR3 length is 14 residues. The V end lost 2 bases, the J end lost 1 base, and 9 bases lay between the germline ends. Germline V gives CDR1 MNHEY, CDR2 SVGAGI. The CDR3 reads CASSYNSYSYEQYF. DNA for the CDR3: TGTGCCAGCAGTTACAACAGCTATTCCTACGAGCAGTACTTC.

The rearrangement links TRBV27 to TRBJ1-5, with TRBD1 matching 7 bases. Trimming took 0 bases from V and 0 from J; bases not matched to a gene: 5. This CDR3 spans 17 amino acids. In germline, CDR1 is MNHEY, CDR2 SMNVEV (reference sequence). The CDR3 sequence is CASSLSGTEYSNQPQHF. CDR3 bases: TGTGCCAGCAGTTTATCGGGGACAGAATATAGCAATCAGCCCCAGCATTTT.

The table lists this clone with a count of one. The J gene is TRBJ2-1, the V gene TRBV4-1; TRBD1 matches 7 bases. CDR1 is MGHRA and CDR2 is YSYEKL in the germline V gene. The CDR3 runs to 13 residues. Germline trimming cut 4 bases from V and 8 bases from J; bases unmatched to any gene: 5. The CDR3, as DNA: TGCGCCAGCAGCCGACAGGGTTCGGATGAGCAGTTCTTC. Translating it yields CASSRQGSDEQFF.

J is TRBJ2-2 and V is TRBV7-6; D possibly corresponds to TRBD1 (5 bases). Trimming removed 3 bases at V and 0 bases at J, with 14 bases between. From germline, CDR1 is SGHVS and CDR2 FNYEAQ. This CDR3 is 17 amino acids long. DNA of the CDR3: TGTGCCAGCAGCTTGAACAGGCTCTCACCGAACACCGGGGAGCTGTTTTTT. This encodes CASSLNRLSPNTGELFF.

The chain is built from TRBV7-9 and TRBJ1-1; 10 bases agree with TRBD1. The J segment lost 11 bases and the V segment lost 5 bases, leaving 8 bases of the junction unmatched. This CDR3 spans 13 amino acids. Germline V gives CDR1 SEHNR, CDR2 FQNEAQ (reference sequence). For the CDR3, the DNA is TGTGCCAGCAGCACAGGGACAGGGGATGAGGCTTTCTTT. Translated: CASSTGTGDEAFF.

CDR3 residues: CASSFKSGTGGSYGYTF. CDR3 nucleotides: TGTGCCAGCAGCTTTAAATCCGGGACAGGGGGCAGCTATGGCTACACCTTC. J is TRBJ1-2 and V is TRBV7-9; TRBD1 matches 12 bases. The V segment lost 3 bases and the J segment 4 bases; nucleotides outside the gene matches: 9. Germline lookup yields CDR1 SEHNR and CDR2 FQNEAQ (reference sequence). The CDR3 has 17 residues.

The table lists this clone with a few counts. J is TRBJ2-1 and V is TRBV29-1; D is perhaps TRBD2 (6 bases). The CDR3 runs to 14 residues. V gave up 1 base and J gave up 3 bases, with 10 bases separating them. Germline V lookup: CDR1 SQVTM, CDR2 ANQGSEA. CDR3 amino acids: CSVEALGSYNEQFF. CDR3 DNA sequence: TGCAGCGTTGAAGCGCTCGGGAGCTACAATGAGCAGTTCTTC.

This chain's CDR3 is CASSLGTVRETQYF. DNA of the CDR3: TGCGCCAGCAGCTTAGGGACAGTGAGGGAGACCCAGTACTTC. This chain uses TRBV5-1 with TRBJ2-5; 7 nucleotides agree with TRBD1. V shed 2 bases and J 5 bases; nucleotides not matched to a gene: 6. The CDR3 runs to 14 residues. CDR1 and CDR2 (germline): SGHRS, YFSETQ.

This clone occurred a few times. The CDR3 region is CATSRLTSTEAFF. DNA for the CDR3: TGTGCCACCAGCAGACTAACGAGCACTGAAGCTTTCTTT. This chain joins TRBV15 and TRBJ1-1; D gene uncertain. The CDR3 has 13 residues. V was shortened by 2 bases and J by 4 bases, with 8 bases between the two germline ends. CDR1 is LNHNV, CDR2 YYDKDF, per germline (reference sequence).

This chain links TRBV7-9 with TRBJ1-4; 7 bases are shared with TRBD1. The germline V gene has CDR1 SEHNR and CDR2 FQNEAQ (reference sequence). V dropped 5 bases and J dropped 10; count of bases not matched to a gene: 13. This CDR3 is built from 15 residues. CDR3 loop: CASSGTGTVVGKLFF. The CDR3 bases are TGTGCCAGCAGCGGGACCGGGACAGTGGTGGGAAAACTGTTTTTT. Looking up the rest from reference TRBV7-9 and TRBJ1-4 gives the full variable domain: DTGVSQNPRHKITKRGQNVTFRCDPISEHNRLYWYRQTLGQGPEFLTYFQNEAQLEKSRLLSDRFSAERPKGSFSTLEIQRTEQGDSAMYLCASSGTGTVVGKLFFGSGTQLSVL.

The rearrangement joins TRBV18 to TRBJ1-2; TRBD1 aligns across 11 bases. There are 15 residues in the CDR3. Losses at the gene ends were 5 bases for V and 4 bases for J; bases not matched to a gene: 6. The V gene's germline CDR1 is KGHSH and CDR2 LQKENI. The chain's CDR3 is CASSGQGAFTYGYTF. CDR3 bases: TGTGCCAGCTCAGGACAGGGGGCTTTTACCTATGGCTACACCTTC. Combining the CDR3 with reference TRBV18 and TRBJ1-2 gives the whole variable domain NAGVMQNPRHLVRRRGQEARLRCSPMKGHSHVYWYRQLPEEGLKFMVYLQKENIIDESGMPKERFSAEFPKEGPSILRIQQVVRGDSAAYFCASSGQGAFTYGYTFGSGTRLTVV.

This chain uses TRBV7-3 with TRBJ1-1; 9 bases fit TRBD1. This CDR3 spans 14 amino acids. Germline V gives CDR1 SGHTA, CDR2 FQGTGA. J was trimmed by 3 bases and V by 4 bases; bases with no gene match: 3. CDR3 residues: CASSSDRGYTEAFF. The CDR3 DNA follows: TGTGCCAGCAGCTCCGACAGGGGGTACACTGAAGCTTTCTTT.

This clone was recorded a few times. The V and J genes are TRBV6-1 and TRBJ2-7; D gene unclear. V was cut by 6 bases and J by 3 bases, with 9 bases left in between. The germline CDR1 and CDR2 sequences are MNHNS and SASEGT. There are 12 residues in the CDR3. CDR3 nucleotides: TGTGCCAGCAGAGCATACAGCTACGAGCAGTACTTC. Translating it yields CASRAYSYEQYF.

The chain is built from TRBV11-2 and TRBJ2-5, with D possibly matching TRBD2 (6 bases). Germline V gene data show CDR1 as SGHAT and CDR2 as FQNNGV. Trimming pared 4 bases from V and 2 bases from J, leaving 20 bases between. The CDR3 has 17 amino acids. Written as DNA, the CDR3 is TGTGCCAGCAGCTCTCCCCGGGAGCGAGAAAGACAAGAGACCCAGTACTTC. Encoded protein: CASSSPRERERQETQYF.

The V call is TRBV5-1, the J call TRBJ2-3; D is undetermined. Germline assignment: CDR1 SGHRS and CDR2 YFSETQ. There are 13 residues in the CDR3. With 2 bases removed from V and 6 bases from J, the gap between germline ends came to 10 bases. CDR3 coding DNA: TGCGCCAGCAGCTTAGGCGACTGGGATACGCAGTATTTT. Translated, it gives CASSLGDWDTQYF.

The V gene is TRBV6-5, the J gene TRBJ1-5; D not certain. Germline V gene sequence: CDR1 MNHEY, CDR2 SVGAGI. The CDR3 consists of 14 residues. V lost 3 bases, J lost 9 bases, and 15 bases lay in between. In nucleotides, the CDR3 is TGTGCCAGCAGTTATACCCCCGGGGTGGGGCCCCAGCATTTT. Encoded protein: CASSYTPGVGPQHF.

The V call is TRBV5-6, the J call TRBJ2-5, with D tentatively TRBD2 (5 bases). The J call is doubtful: the DNA matches TRBJ2-7 better. This CDR3 spans 15 amino acids. Germline V gene lookup returns CDR1 SGHDT and CDR2 YYEEEE. The CDR3 sequence is CASSPPSGGAYEQYF. CDR3 coding DNA: TGTGCCAGCAGCCCCCCCAGCGGCGGAGCCTACGAGCAGTACTTC.

The chain employs TRBV4-1 and TRBJ2-7, with TRBD1 matching over 7 bases. V lost 2 bases to trimming and J lost 4 bases; unmatched junction nucleotides: 11. This CDR3 region has 16 residues. Germline V gives CDR1 MGHRA, CDR2 YSYEKL. In DNA form, the CDR3 reads TGCGCCAGCAGCCAATTCTACAGGGGCCGGGCGTACGAGCAGTACTTC. Residues: CASSQFYRGRAYEQYF.

This chain joins TRBV4-2 and TRBJ2-1, with a tentative D call TRBD2 (5 bases). CDR1 is LGHNA, CDR2 YNFKEQ, per germline. Trimming removed 1 base from V and 6 bases from J, with 13 bases in between. The CDR3 consists of 15 residues. CDR3 nucleotides: TGTGCCAGCAGCCAAGTTCGCGGGCAGCTCAATGAGCAGTTCTTC. Translating it yields CASSQVRGQLNEQFF.

J is TRBJ1-4 and V is TRBV6-5; no firm D call. Germline V lookup: CDR1 MNHEY, CDR2 SVGAGI. V lost 2 bases to trimming and J lost 4 bases, with 11 bases between them. The CDR3 contains 15 residues. The CDR3 is CASSYRTVYNEKLFF. The CDR3 bases are TGTGCCAGCAGTTACAGAACAGTCTATAATGAAAAACTGTTTTTT.

This chain connects TRBV6-1 to TRBJ2-7; TRBD1 aligns across 7 bases. The CDR3 spans 15 residues. CDR1 is MNHNS and CDR2 is SASEGT in the germline V gene. The J segment lost 3 bases and the V segment lost 5 bases, leaving 10 bases of the junction unmatched. The CDR3 spells CASSLFRDSIYEQYF. The CDR3 DNA sequence: TGTGCCAGCAGTTTGTTCCGGGACAGCATCTACGAGCAGTACTTC.

The rearrangement links TRBV2 to TRBJ2-5; D is possibly TRBD2 (5 bases). Germline assignment: CDR1 SNHLY and CDR2 FYNNEI. The CDR3 has 15 residues. Trimming stripped 0 bases from V and 1 base from J, with 9 bases between. CDR3 DNA sequence: TGTGCCAGCAGTGAAGCCAGCGGACCCCAAGAGACCCAGTACTTC. It translates to CASSEASGPQETQYF.

V usage is TRBV6-1 and J usage is TRBJ2-5, with 8 nucleotides matching TRBD2. The DNA end lines up better with TRBJ2-7; the J call may be wrong. The CDR3 runs 16 residues. CDR1 and CDR2 from the germline V gene are MNHNS and SASEGT. This chain's CDR3 is CASSERPAGASYEQYF. The CDR3 bases are TGTGCCAGCAGTGAACGCCCAGCGGGGGCTTCCTACGAGCAGTACTTC.

Concerning this clone itself: At the DNA level, this CDR3 is encoded by other sequences in the same sample as well. The genes are TRBV6-1 and TRBJ1-2, with D unclear. CDR3 length: 12 residues. The V gene lost 3 bases and the J gene lost 4 bases, with 6 bases spanning the gap. The germline V gene has CDR1 MNHNS and CDR2 SASEGT. The CDR3: CASSDSGYGYTF. The CDR3 coding sequence is TGTGCCAGCAGTGACTCCGGCTATGGCTACACCTTC.

This clone showed up just once. The chain is built from TRBV7-9 and TRBJ2-7, with 10 positions matching TRBD1. Germline CDR1 is SEHNR and CDR2 is FQNEAQ (reference sequence). V shed 6 bases and J 3 bases; nucleotides not matched to a gene: 5. CDR3 length equals 14 residues. CDR3 loop: CASSTGTGDYEQYF. The CDR3 DNA sequence: TGTGCCAGCAGTACCGGGACAGGGGACTACGAGCAGTACTTC.

V usage is TRBV30 and J usage is TRBJ2-7; 9 bases fit TRBD1. Germline lookup yields CDR1 GTSNPN and CDR2 SVGIG (reference sequence). The CDR3 loop spans 11 amino acids. Trimming at V came to 5 bases and at J to 4 bases, leaving 0 bases not matched to a gene. The CDR3 region has the DNA TGTGCCTGGGACAGGGGGTACGAGCAGTACTTC. This encodes CAWDRGYEQYF.

The rearrangement links TRBV5-1 to TRBJ2-7; D possibly corresponds to TRBD1 (6 bases). The CDR3 is 18 residues long. Per germline, CDR1 SGHRS and CDR2 YFSETQ. The V end was cut by 0 bases, the J end by 2 bases, with 21 bases between. CDR3 loop: CASSLGTTYRQVTYEQYF. The CDR3 DNA follows: TGCGCCAGCAGCTTGGGAACTACCTATCGACAGGTGACCTACGAGCAGTACTTC.

V gene TRBV2 combines with J gene TRBJ1-5; 9 nucleotides match TRBD1. Germline V lookup: CDR1 SNHLY, CDR2 FYNNEI. The CDR3 totals 14 residues. V was clipped by 5 bases and J by 9 bases; unmatched bases: 8. The CDR3 spells CASSYGQGSGPQHF. CDR3 DNA sequence: TGTGCCAGCAGTTATGGACAGGGGTCAGGGCCCCAGCATTTT.